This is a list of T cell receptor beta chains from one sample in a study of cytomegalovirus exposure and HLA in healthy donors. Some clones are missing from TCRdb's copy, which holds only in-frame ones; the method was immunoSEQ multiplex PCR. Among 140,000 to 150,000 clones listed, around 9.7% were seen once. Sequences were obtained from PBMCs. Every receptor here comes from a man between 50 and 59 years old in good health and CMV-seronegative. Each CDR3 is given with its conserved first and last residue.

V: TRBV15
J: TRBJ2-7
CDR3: CATSRGAVSSYEQYF

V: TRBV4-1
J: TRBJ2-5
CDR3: CASSQDRVLSAGETQYF

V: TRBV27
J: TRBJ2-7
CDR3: CASSSQTSGNYEQYF

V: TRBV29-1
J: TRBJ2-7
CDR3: CSAGIGNEQYF

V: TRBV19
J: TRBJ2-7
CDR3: CASSTTGYLSYEQYF

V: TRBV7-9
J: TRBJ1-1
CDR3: CASSLEFAGGTEAFF

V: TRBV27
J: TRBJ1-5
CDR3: CASSSTGALLTQHF

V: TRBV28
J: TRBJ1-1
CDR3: CASSQGPAGTEAFF

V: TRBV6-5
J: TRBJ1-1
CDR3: CASSERQGTAFF

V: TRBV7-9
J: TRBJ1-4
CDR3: CASSETTGSSEKLFF

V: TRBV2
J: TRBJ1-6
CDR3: CASSEGQITGNSPLHF

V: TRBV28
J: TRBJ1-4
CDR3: CASSEQEKLFF

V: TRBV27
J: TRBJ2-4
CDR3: CASRSSSGTGYRNIQYF

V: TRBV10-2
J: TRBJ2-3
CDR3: CASRDTYTDTQYF

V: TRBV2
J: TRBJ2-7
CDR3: CASSAGSTSGGREQYF

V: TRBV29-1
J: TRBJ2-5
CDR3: CSVTWGSQETQYF

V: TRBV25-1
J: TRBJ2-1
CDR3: CASSESSGSFYNEQFF

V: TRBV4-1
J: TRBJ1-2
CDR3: CASSQGVTGDYGYTF

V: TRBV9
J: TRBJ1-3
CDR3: CASSVEGGNTIYF

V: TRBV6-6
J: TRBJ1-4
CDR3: CASSQDRGLEKLFF

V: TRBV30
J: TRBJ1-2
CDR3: CASSRGGYGYTF

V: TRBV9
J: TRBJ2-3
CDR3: CASSVEGAGVVPDTQYF

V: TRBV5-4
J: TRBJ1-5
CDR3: CASRPEGRNQHQHF

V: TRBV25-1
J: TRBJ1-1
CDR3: CASTPGGQGGMNTEAFF

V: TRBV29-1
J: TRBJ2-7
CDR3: CSAVGQSYYEQYF

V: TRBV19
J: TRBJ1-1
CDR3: CATSREGLGTEAFF

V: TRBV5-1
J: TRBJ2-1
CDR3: CASSLWGLAGTNEQFF

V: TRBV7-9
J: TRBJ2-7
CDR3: CASSSSGQAYEQYF

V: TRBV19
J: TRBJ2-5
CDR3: CASEEEGRRQETQYF

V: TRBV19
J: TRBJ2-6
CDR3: CASSMPGSFLSGANVLTF

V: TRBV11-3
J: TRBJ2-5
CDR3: CASSLGTGGSETQYF

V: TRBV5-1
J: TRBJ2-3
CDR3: CASSINTDTQYF

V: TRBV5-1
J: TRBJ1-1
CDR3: CASSLGGNTEAFF

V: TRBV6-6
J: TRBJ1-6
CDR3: CASSYDGTDNSPLHF

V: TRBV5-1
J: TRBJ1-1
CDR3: CASVPGQGLTEAFF

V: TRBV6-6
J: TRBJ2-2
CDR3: CASSYDPGVNTGELFF

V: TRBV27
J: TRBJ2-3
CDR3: CASGLQDPSTDTQYF

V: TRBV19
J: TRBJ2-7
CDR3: CASSTTRAREEQYF